Detailed here is one T cell receptor beta chain. The sample belongs to a study of technical replicates of blood from a handful of donors. Produced via immunoSEQ multiplex PCR; TCRdb's table is partial and in-frame only. The sample consists of approximately 70,000 clones, about 96% of them appearing once. The CDR3 spans 14 residues. V lost 8 bases, J lost 4 bases, and 9 bases stayed unmatched. Germline V gives CDR1 LNHDA, CDR2 SQIVND (reference sequence). The chain uses TRBV19 and TRBJ2-3, with TRBD1 identical over 7 bases. Material for sequencing was T cells isolated from PBMCs. The TCR sequence derives from a human donor in good health. The CDR3 coding sequence is TGTGCCAGTGGGGCCCGGCAGGGGGCAGATACGCAGTATTTT. Its translation is CASGARQGADTQYF.